The rows below give T cell receptor beta chains drawn from one sample of a study of siplizumab effects on memory and regulatory T cells. Produced via immunoSEQ multiplex PCR; TCRdb's table is partial and in-frame only. In the table there are about 91,000 clones, about 96% of which are singletons. Material: naive CD4+ T cells sorted from blood. These receptors came from a human donor in good health. Each CDR3 is given with its conserved first and last residue. The D gene is left open where the match is weak. Clone sizes are given selectively: once, few, many, or a class where the clone is expanded.

.,14,TRBJ1-5,TRBD1,TRBV19,TGTGCCAGTAGTATTTCGGGACAGAATCAGCCCCAGCATTTT,CASSISGQNQPQHF
.,19,TRBJ2-6,.,TRBV7-6,TGTGCCAGCAGCCTGGGGGCGGCGGGGGCTGTCTCTGGGGCCAACGTCCTGACTTTC,CASSLGAAGAVSGANVLTF
.,13,TRBJ2-7,.,TRBV2,TGTGCCAGCAGCCCCCGACTAGCCTACGAGCAGTACTTC,CASSPRLAYEQYF
.,18,TRBJ2-3,TRBD2,TRBV7-9,TGTGCCAGCAGCCCGGGGACTAGCGGGGGCATCGCGGCAGATACGCAGTATTTT,CASSPGTSGGIAADTQYF
.,14,TRBJ2-5,TRBD2,TRBV5-1,TGCGCCAGCAGCCGCGGGGGGGCCGAGGAGACCCAGTACTTC,CASSRGGAEETQYF
.,12,TRBJ2-5,.,TRBV14,TGTGCCAGCAGCACCCAGACAGAGGCCCAGTACTTC,CASSTQTEAQYF
.,15,TRBJ2-3,TRBD1,TRBV4-2,TGTGCCAGCAGCCAAGATGGGACAGGGACAGATACGCAGTATTTT,CASSQDGTGTDTQYF
.,16,TRBJ2-4,.,TRBV11-2,TGTGCCAGCACCCCAGGAAGAGGCAGGGGAGCGAACATTCAGTACTTC,CASTPGRGRGANIQYF
once,17,TRBJ2-7,TRBD1,TRBV4-3,TGCGCCAGCAGCCAAGGCCCCTCTGGGACAGGGAACTACGAGCAGTACTTC,CASSQGPSGTGNYEQYF
.,15,TRBJ2-1,.,TRBV4-2,TGTGCCAGCAGCCAAGATAGTCATGAAAGCGATGAGCAGTTCTTC,CASSQDSHESDEQFF
.,15,TRBJ2-7,.,TRBV18,TGTGCCAGCTCACGGGGGTCCGGCAATCCCTACGAGCAGTACTTC,CASSRGSGNPYEQYF
.,16,TRBJ2-3,.,TRBV5-1,TGCGCCAGCAGCTTGGTAGGGGGATCTAGCACAGATACGCAGTATTTT,CASSLVGGSSTDTQYF
.,17,TRBJ2-3,TRBD2,TRBV4-2,TGTGCCAGCAGCCCCCCCCCTTCGGGGGGGCACACAGATACGCAGTATTTT,CASSPPPSGGHTDTQYF
.,14,TRBJ1-2,.,TRBV7-2,TGTGCCAGCAGCTTAGATAGACAGACCTATGGCTACACCTTC,CASSLDRQTYGYTF
.,14,TRBJ1-1,.,TRBV5-1,TGCGCCAGCAGCTTGATGGGGGATGCCACTGAAGCTTTCTTT,CASSLMGDATEAFF
.,11,TRBJ2-4,.,TRBV6-1,TGTGCCAGCAGTGACAGCCACATTCAGTACTTC,CASSDSHIQYF
few,11,TRBJ1-1,.,TRBV20-1,TGCAGTGCATGGGGAGTAACTGAAGCTTTCTTT,CSAWGVTEAFF
.,17,TRBJ1-3,.,TRBV6-1,TGTGCCAGCAGTGAGTCGAAGGTAGGGTTCGCCCGAAACACCATATATTTT,CASSESKVGFARNTIYF
.,14,TRBJ1-2,.,TRBV28,TGTGCCAGCAGCTCAGGACAGATAATCTATGGCTACACCTTC,CASSSGQIIYGYTF
once,14,TRBJ2-5,.,TRBV4-2,TGTGCCAGCAGCCAAGGGAGGGGGCAAGAGACCCAGTACTTC,CASSQGRGQETQYF
.,13,TRBJ1-1,TRBD1,TRBV5-1,TGCGCCAGCAGCTTAGACAGGGTGACTGAAGCTTTCTTT,CASSLDRVTEAFF
.,18,TRBJ1-4,.,TRBV13,TGTGCCAGCAGCTTAGCGTTCCCACAGGGTTTACCTAATGAAAAACTGTTTTTT,CASSLAFPQGLPNEKLFF
.,14,TRBJ1-2,TRBD1,TRBV12-5,TGTGCTAGTGGACCGGGACAGGGTGTCCATGGCTACACCTTC,CASGPGQGVHGYTF
.,14,TRBJ2-7,.,TRBV6-5,TGTGCCAGCAGGGTGGGGGGGGCCTCTTACGAGCAGTACTTC,CASRVGGASYEQYF
.,13,TRBJ1-1,.,TRBV19,TGTGCCAGTACAAACCGGGCTAACACTGAAGCTTTCTTT,CASTNRANTEAFF
.,16,TRBJ1-1,TRBD1,TRBV25-1,TGTGCCAGCAGTGACCCCTCCAAACAGGGGAGCACTGAAGCTTTCTTT,CASSDPSKQGSTEAFF
.,12,TRBJ2-7,.,TRBV7-2,TGTGCCAGCAGCCCCTCCGCCTACGAGCAGTACTTC,CASSPSAYEQYF
.,14,TRBJ2-5,.,TRBV7-9,TGTGCCAGCAGTCGGCCGGAGGGAGGAGAGACCCAGTACTTC,CASSRPEGGETQYF